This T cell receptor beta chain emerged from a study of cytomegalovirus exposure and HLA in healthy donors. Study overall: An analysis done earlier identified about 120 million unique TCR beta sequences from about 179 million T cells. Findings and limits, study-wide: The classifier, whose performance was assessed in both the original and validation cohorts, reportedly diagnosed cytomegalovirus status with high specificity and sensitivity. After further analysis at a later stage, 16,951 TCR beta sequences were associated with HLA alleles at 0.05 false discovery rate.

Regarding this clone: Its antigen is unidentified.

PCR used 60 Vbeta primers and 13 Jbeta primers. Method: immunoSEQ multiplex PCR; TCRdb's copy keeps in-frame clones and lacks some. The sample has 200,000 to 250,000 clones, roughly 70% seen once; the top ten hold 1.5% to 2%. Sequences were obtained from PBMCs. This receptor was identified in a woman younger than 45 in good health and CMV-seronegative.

CDR3 sequence reads: CAISESAGDQRTSGYTF. The CDR3 nucleotides are TGTGCCATCAGTGAGTCGGCGGGGGACCAGCGAACGTCCGGCTACACCTTC. The rearrangement links TRBV10-3 to TRBJ1-2; a weak D match, TRBD1 (5 bases). This CDR3 region has 17 residues. With 0 bases removed from V and 8 bases from J, the gap between germline ends came to 22 bases. CDR1 is ENHRY and CDR2 is SYGVKD in the germline V gene.